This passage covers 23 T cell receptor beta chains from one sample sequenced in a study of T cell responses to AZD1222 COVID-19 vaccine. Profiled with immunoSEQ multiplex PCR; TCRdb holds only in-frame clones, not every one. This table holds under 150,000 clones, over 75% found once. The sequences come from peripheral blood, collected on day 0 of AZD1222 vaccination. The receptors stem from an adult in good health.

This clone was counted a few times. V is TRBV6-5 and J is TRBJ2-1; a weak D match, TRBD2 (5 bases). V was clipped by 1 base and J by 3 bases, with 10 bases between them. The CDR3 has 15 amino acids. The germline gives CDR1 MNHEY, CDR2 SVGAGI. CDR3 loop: CASSYLYGDYNEQFF. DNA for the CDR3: TGTGCCAGCAGTTACTTATACGGGGACTACAATGAGCAGTTCTTC.

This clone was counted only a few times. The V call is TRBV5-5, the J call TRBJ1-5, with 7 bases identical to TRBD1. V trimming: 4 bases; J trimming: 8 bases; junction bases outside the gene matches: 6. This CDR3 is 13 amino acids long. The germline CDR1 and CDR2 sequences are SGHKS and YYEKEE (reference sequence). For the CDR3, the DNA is TGTGCCAGCAGCACAGGGGTCCGTGAGCCCCAGCATTTT. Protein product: CASSTGVREPQHF.

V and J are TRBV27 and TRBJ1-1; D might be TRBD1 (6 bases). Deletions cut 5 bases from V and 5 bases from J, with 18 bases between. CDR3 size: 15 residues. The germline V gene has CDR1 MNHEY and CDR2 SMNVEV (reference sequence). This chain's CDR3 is CASSPITGLRTEAFF. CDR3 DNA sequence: TGTGCCAGCAGTCCGATAACAGGGTTAAGAACTGAAGCTTTCTTT.

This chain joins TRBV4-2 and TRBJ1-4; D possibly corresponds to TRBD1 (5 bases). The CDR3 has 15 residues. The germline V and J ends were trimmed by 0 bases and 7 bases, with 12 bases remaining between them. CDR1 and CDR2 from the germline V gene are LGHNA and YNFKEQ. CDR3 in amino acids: CASSQEAGRTEKLFF. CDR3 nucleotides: TGTGCCAGCAGCCAAGAGGCAGGGCGGACTGAAAAACTGTTTTTT.

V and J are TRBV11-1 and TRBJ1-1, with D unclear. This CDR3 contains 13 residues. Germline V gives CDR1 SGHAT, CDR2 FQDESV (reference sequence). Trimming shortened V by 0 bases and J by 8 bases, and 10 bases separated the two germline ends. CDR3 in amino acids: CASSLAPRREAFF. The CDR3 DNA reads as TGTGCCAGCAGCTTAGCGCCCAGGCGAGAAGCTTTCTTT.

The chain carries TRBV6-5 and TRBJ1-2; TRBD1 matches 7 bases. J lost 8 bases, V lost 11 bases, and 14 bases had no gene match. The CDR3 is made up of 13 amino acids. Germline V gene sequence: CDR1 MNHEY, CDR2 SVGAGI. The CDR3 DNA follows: TGTGCCGCCTCTCGAACAGGGGTTAAGGGCTACACCTTC. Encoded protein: CAASRTGVKGYTF.

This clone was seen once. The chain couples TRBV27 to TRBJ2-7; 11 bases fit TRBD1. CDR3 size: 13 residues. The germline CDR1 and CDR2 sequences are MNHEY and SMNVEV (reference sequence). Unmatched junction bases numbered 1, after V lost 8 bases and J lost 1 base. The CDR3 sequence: CASGTGGSYEQYF. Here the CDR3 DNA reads TGTGCCAGCGGGACAGGGGGATCCTACGAGCAGTACTTC.

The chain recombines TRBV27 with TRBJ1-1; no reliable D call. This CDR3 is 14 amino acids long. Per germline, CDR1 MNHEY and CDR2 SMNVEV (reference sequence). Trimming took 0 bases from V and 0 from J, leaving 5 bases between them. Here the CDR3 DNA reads TGTGCCAGCAGTTTATCACCTCTGAACACTGAAGCTTTCTTT. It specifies CASSLSPLNTEAFF.

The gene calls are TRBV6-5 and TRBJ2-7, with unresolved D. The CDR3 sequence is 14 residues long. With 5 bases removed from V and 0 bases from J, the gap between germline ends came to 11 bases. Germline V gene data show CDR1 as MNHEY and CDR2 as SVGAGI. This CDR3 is CASSSARNSYEQYF. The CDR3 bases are TGTGCCAGCAGTAGCGCTAGAAACTCCTACGAGCAGTACTTC.

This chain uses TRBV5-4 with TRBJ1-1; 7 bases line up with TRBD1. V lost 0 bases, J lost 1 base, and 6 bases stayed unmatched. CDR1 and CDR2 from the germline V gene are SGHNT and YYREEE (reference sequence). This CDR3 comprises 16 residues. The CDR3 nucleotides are TGTGCCAGCAGCTTGGAAAGGGGGCGACAGAACACTGAAGCTTTCTTT. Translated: CASSLERGRQNTEAFF.

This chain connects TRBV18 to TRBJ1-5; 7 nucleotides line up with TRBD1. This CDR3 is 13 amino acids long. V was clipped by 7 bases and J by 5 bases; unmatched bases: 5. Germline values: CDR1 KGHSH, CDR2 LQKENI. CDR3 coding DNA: TGTGCCAGCTTATCCGGGACAGATCAGCCCCAGCATTTT. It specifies CASLSGTDQPQHF.

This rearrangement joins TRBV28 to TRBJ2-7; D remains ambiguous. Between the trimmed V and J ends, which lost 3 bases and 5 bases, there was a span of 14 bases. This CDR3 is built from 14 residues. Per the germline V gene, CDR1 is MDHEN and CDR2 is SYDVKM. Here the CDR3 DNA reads TGTGCCAGCAGTTTTGCCAGTACCATCCACGAGCAGTACTTC. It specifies CASSFASTIHEQYF.

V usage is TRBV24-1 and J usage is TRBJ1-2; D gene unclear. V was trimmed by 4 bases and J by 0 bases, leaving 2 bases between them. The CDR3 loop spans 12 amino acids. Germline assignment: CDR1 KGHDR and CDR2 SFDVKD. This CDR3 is CATSDTNYGYTF. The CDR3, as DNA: TGTGCCACCAGTGACACTAACTATGGCTACACCTTC.

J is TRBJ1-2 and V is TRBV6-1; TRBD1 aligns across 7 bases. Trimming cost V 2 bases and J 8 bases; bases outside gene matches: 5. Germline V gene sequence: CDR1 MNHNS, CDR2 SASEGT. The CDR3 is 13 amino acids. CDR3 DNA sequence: TGTGCCAGCAGTGAACAGACAGGGTCGGGCTACACCTTC. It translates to CASSEQTGSGYTF.

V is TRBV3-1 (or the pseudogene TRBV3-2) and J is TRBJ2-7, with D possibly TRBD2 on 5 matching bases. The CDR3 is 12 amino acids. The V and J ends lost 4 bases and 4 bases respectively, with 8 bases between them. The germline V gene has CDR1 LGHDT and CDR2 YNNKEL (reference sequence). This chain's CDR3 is CASSPSGYEQYF. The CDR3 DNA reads TGTGCCAGCAGCCCTTCGGGATACGAGCAGTACTTC.

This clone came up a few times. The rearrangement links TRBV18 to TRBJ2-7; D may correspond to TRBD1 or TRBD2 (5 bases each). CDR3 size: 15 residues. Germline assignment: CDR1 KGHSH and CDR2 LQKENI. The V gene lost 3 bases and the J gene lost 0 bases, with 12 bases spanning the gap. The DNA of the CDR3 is TGTGCCAGCTCACCCGGGACGGAGAACTCCTACGAGCAGTACTTC. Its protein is CASSPGTENSYEQYF. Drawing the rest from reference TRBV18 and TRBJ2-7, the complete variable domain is NAGVMQNPRHLVRRRGQEARLRCSPMKGHSHVYWYRQLPEEGLKFMVYLQKENIIDESGMPKERFSAEFPKEGPSILRIQQVVRGDSAAYFCASSPGTENSYEQYFGPGTRLTVT.

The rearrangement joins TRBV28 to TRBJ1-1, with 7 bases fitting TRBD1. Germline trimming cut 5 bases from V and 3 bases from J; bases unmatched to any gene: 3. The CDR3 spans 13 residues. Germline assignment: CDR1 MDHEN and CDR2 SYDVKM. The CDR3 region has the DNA TGTGCCAGCAGTAGGGACAGCTACACTGAAGCTTTCTTT. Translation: CASSRDSYTEAFF.

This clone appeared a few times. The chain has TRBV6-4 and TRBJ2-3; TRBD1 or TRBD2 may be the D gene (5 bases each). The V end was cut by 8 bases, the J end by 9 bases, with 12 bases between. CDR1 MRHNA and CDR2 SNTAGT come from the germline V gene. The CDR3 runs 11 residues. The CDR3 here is CASPTGPTQYF. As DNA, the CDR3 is TGTGCCAGCCCTACGGGGCCGACGCAGTATTTT.

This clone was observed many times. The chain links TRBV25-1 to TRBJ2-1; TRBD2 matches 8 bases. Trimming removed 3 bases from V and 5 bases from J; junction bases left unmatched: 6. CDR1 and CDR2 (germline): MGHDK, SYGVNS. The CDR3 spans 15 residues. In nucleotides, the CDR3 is TGTGCCAGCAGTGACCTCCCGGGGGGGGACAATGAGCAGTTCTTC. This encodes CASSDLPGGDNEQFF.

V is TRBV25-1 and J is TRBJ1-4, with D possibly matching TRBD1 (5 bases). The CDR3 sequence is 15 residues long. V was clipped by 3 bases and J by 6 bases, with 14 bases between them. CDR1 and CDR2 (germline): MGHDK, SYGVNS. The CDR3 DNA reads TGTGCCAGCAGTGACCCCGGGGGGAGTGATGAAAAACTGTTTTTT. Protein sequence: CASSDPGGSDEKLFF. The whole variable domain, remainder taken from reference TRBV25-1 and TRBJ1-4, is EADIYQTPRYLVIGTGKKITLECSQTMGHDKMYWYQQDPGMELHLIHYSYGVNSTEKGDLSSESTVSRIRTEHFPLTLESARPSHTSQYLCASSDPGGSDEKLFFGSGTQLSVL.

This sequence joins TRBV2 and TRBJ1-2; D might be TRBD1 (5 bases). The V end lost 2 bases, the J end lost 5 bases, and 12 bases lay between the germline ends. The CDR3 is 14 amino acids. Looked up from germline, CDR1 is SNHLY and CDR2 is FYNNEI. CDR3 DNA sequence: TGTGCCAGCAGTGAACTACCAGGGTGGTATGGCTACACCTTC. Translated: CASSELPGWYGYTF.

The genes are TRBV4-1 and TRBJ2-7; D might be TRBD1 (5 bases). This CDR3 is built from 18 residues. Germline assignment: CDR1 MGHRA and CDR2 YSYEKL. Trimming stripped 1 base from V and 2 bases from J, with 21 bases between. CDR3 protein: CASSQVPARELSTYEQYF. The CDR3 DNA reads TGCGCCAGCAGCCAAGTCCCCGCCAGGGAACTCTCGACCTACGAGCAGTACTTC.

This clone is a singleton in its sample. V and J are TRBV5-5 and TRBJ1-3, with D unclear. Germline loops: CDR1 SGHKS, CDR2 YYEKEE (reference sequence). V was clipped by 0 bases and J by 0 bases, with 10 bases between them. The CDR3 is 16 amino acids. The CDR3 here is CASSLDPYSSGNTIYF. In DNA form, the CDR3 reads TGTGCCAGCAGCTTGGACCCATACAGCTCTGGAAACACCATATATTTT.